This is a list of T cell receptor beta chains from one sample in a study of blood T cell repertoires in COVID-19. The data were produced by immunoSEQ multiplex PCR, yet TCRdb's version contains in-frame clones alone and is incomplete. The sample has under 200,000 clones; around nine tenths are singletons. Sequenced material: peripheral blood. The receptor source for this set is a man aged 50-59 years with acute or convalescent COVID-19. Each CDR3 is given with its conserved first and last residue. A D gene is named only where the DNA matches it firmly. Expanded clones are given a class, and other clones once, few, many or no size at all.

J	D	V	size	DNA	CDR3
TRBJ1-1	TRBD1	TRBV4-3	-	TGCGCCAGCAGCCATAGAGACAGGGAACCCGCTTTCTTT	CASSHRDREPAFF
TRBJ2-1	TRBD2	TRBV7-2	-	TGTGCCAGCAGCTTAGTAGTAGCGGGAGACTTCTACAATGAGCAGTTCTTC	CASSLVVAGDFYNEQFF
TRBJ2-1	TRBD2	TRBV5-1	-	TGCGCCAGCCGCCTAGCGGGAGGGCCGATAAATGAGCAGTTCTTC	CASRLAGGPINEQFF
TRBJ2-2	-	TRBV19	once	TGTGCCAGTAGTACGGTCGGGGGGGAGCTGTTTTTT	CASSTVGGELFF
TRBJ2-5	TRBD2	TRBV6-5	-	TGTGCCAGCAGTTACTCCGGGGGGGCCGGAGAGACCCAGTACTTC	CASSYSGGAGETQYF
TRBJ1-3	-	TRBV7-9	-	TGTGCCAGCAGCGCCCTAGACACCATATATTTT	CASSALDTIYF
TRBJ2-5	TRBD1	TRBV5-4	-	TGTGCCAGCAGCTTGGACCCAGGGGGCGAAGAGACCCAGTACTTC	CASSLDPGGEETQYF
TRBJ1-4	-	TRBV4-2	-	TGTGCCAGCAGCCAAAAGGGGGGGGCTGGGAATGAAAAACTGTTTTTT	CASSQKGGAGNEKLFF
TRBJ1-1	TRBD1	TRBV20-1	-	TGCAGTGCTAGAGAGACAGGGGAAGCTTTCTTT	CSARETGEAFF
TRBJ2-7	TRBD2	TRBV7-6	-	TGTGCCAGCACCACGTCTTCGGCGTTTCTAGCGGGAGTTTGGGAGCAGTACTTC	CASTTSSAFLAGVWEQYF
TRBJ2-5	-	TRBV28	-	TGTGCCAGCTCTACCCCCGCCTTGCCGGGGACCCAGTACTTC	CASSTPALPGTQYF
TRBJ1-5	-	TRBV5-6	-	TGTGCCAGCAGCTTGTCAATACGTCGGGGTGAGCCCCAGCATTTT	CASSLSIRRGEPQHF
TRBJ1-1	TRBD1	TRBV29-1	-	TGCAGCGTTGTCCGGATTTCCGGGACAGGGTCTGAAGCTTTCTTT	CSVVRISGTGSEAFF
TRBJ2-1	-	TRBV3-1/TRBV3-2	-	TGTGCCAGCAGCCCGATGTGGGACGGGGGCAATGAGCAGTTCTTC	CASSPMWDGGNEQFF
TRBJ2-7	TRBD1	TRBV6-5	-	TGTGCCAGCATACAGACAGGGGTGACCTACGAGCAGTACTTC	CASIQTGVTYEQYF
TRBJ2-7	-	TRBV6-1	-	TGTGCCAGCAGTGAAGCCGCGACTAGCTCCTACGAGCAGTACTTC	CASSEAATSSYEQYF
TRBJ2-6	-	TRBV5-4	-	TGTGCCAGCAGCTTTCCCGGGGCTGGGGCCAACGTCCTGACTTTC	CASSFPGAGANVLTF
TRBJ2-3	-	TRBV18	-	TGTGCCAGCTCACCATTAAGCAGGGGGAGGACAGATACGCAGTATTTT	CASSPLSRGRTDTQYF
TRBJ1-1	-	TRBV4-1	-	TGCGCCAGCAGCCGCCCCTCAGGGAACACTGAAGCTTTCTTT	CASSRPSGNTEAFF
TRBJ2-6	-	TRBV28	-	TGTGCCACAGGGAGGTACTCTGGGGCCAACGTCCTGACTTTC	CATGRYSGANVLTF
TRBJ2-5	TRBD1	TRBV4-2	once	TGTGCCAGCAGCCAAGGGACAGGGGGAGAGACCCAGTACTTC	CASSQGTGGETQYF
TRBJ2-2	-	TRBV19	few	TGTGCCAGCCTGGGACTGACGAACACCGGGGAGCTGTTTTTT	CASLGLTNTGELFF
TRBJ2-7	TRBD2	TRBV28	once	TGTGCCAGCAGTTCCCCCGGGACTACCCCTTACGAGCAGTACTTC	CASSSPGTTPYEQYF
TRBJ1-6	-	TRBV2	-	TGTGCCAGCAGGGGCCAGAGCCTAATTGGGAATTCACCCCTCCACTTT	CASRGQSLIGNSPLHF
TRBJ2-1	TRBD2	TRBV27	-	TGTGCCAGCAGAGTTTTACCGCGGACTAGCGGGAGTTTGAATGAGCAGTTCTTC	CASRVLPRTSGSLNEQFF
TRBJ2-1	-	TRBV29-1	-	TGCAGCATCACGGACAGAAACAATGAGCAGTTCTTC	CSITDRNNEQFF
TRBJ2-5	TRBD1	TRBV19	-	TGTGCCAGTAGTATCACAGGGGCAACGATAGAGACCCAGTACTTC	CASSITGATIETQYF
TRBJ2-7	TRBD2	TRBV27	-	TGTGCCAGCAGTTTTCGCGGGGGGCTCTCCTACGAGCAGTACTTC	CASSFRGGLSYEQYF
TRBJ1-2	TRBD1	TRBV5-4	-	TGTGCCAGCAGCCCCAGGGGGGAAGCTAACTATGGCTACACCTTC	CASSPRGEANYGYTF
TRBJ1-2	TRBD1	TRBV30	-	TGTGCCTGGAGTGTAAGGACAGGGGGGACTAAGGACTATGGCTACACCTTC	CAWSVRTGGTKDYGYTF
TRBJ1-6	TRBD1	TRBV6-6	once	TGTGCCAGCAGTTACCGGGACAGAAATTCACCCCTCCACTTT	CASSYRDRNSPLHF
TRBJ1-1	-	TRBV7-8	-	TGTGCCAGCAGCTCCCAACCGGCAGGGGCAGGCACTGAAGCTTTCTTT	CASSSQPAGAGTEAFF
TRBJ2-1	-	TRBV5-1	-	TGCGCCAGCAGACAGGGCGCGGTGGATGAGCAGTTCTTC	CASRQGAVDEQFF
TRBJ2-4	TRBD2	TRBV10-1	-	TGCGCCAGCAGTGAGTCTGGGACTAGCGGGAACATTCAGTACTTC	CASSESGTSGNIQYF
TRBJ1-2	TRBD1	TRBV29-1	-	TGCAGCGTTGGACAGGGGGACTATGGCTACACCTTC	CSVGQGDYGYTF
TRBJ2-1	-	TRBV5-4	-	TGTGCCAGCAGGGGTGGGGAGAAGATAGGGGAGCAGTTCTTC	CASRGGEKIGEQFF
TRBJ1-4	-	TRBV29-1	-	TGCAGCTTCCGGGTCGACAATGAAAAACTGTTTTTT	CSFRVDNEKLFF
TRBJ2-1	-	TRBV7-3	-	TGTGCCAGCAGCCGCAGTCTAGGCAATGAGCAGTTCTTC	CASSRSLGNEQFF
TRBJ1-2	TRBD1	TRBV6-5	-	TGTGCCAGCAGATCCTACGGGACAGGGGTGGGCGGCTACACCTTC	CASRSYGTGVGGYTF
TRBJ2-7	-	TRBV28	once	TGTGCCAGCAGTTTACTATCTTTTAGATACGAGCAGTACTTC	CASSLLSFRYEQYF
TRBJ2-4	-	TRBV2	-	TGTGCCAGCAGTGACAGGGGGGTCAAAAACATTCAGTACTTC	CASSDRGVKNIQYF
TRBJ1-2	-	TRBV6-5	-	TGTGCCAGCAGTTACAACCCAGACAGCTATGGCTACACCTTC	CASSYNPDSYGYTF
TRBJ1-6	-	TRBV3-1/TRBV3-2	-	TGTGCCAGCAGCCGAAGAGGGACACCTCTCTCCTATAATTCACCCCTCCACTTT	CASSRRGTPLSYNSPLHF
TRBJ2-7	TRBD1	TRBV9	-	TGTGCCAGCAGCTCCAGGGACAGAGCCTACGAGCAGTACTTC	CASSSRDRAYEQYF
TRBJ2-3	-	TRBV7-9	-	TGTGCCAGCAGCTTTCTAGATACGCAGTATTTT	CASSFLDTQYF
TRBJ1-1	TRBD1	TRBV9	-	TGTGCCAGCAGCGTTACAACAGGGGGCCCCATGAACACTGAAGCTTTCTTT	CASSVTTGGPMNTEAFF
TRBJ2-5	TRBD1	TRBV3-1/TRBV3-2	-	TGTGCCAGCAGCCACGCCCCCGGGACAGAAGAGACCCAGTACTTC	CASSHAPGTEETQYF
TRBJ2-3	TRBD2	TRBV28	-	TGTGCCTCCCCACCCCAACTAGCGGGGGGCCCAGATACGCAGTATTTT	CASPPQLAGGPDTQYF
TRBJ1-6	TRBD1	TRBV19	-	TGTGCCAGTAGTACCGGACAGGGGGCTAATTCACCCCTCCACTTT	CASSTGQGANSPLHF
TRBJ2-3	-	TRBV11-2	-	TGTGCCAGCAGCTTTGCCCCGCGGGCAGATACGCAGTATTTT	CASSFAPRADTQYF
TRBJ1-1	TRBD1	TRBV9	-	TGTGCCAGCAGCGTACGGGGACAGGGGAACACTGAAGCTTTCTTT	CASSVRGQGNTEAFF
TRBJ1-1	-	TRBV6-5	-	TGTGCCAACGGACAGTCTTTGAACACTGAAGCTTTCTTT	CANGQSLNTEAFF
TRBJ2-3	TRBD2	TRBV9	-	TGTGCCAGCAGCGTAGTAACGGGGGGGAACACAGATACGCAGTATTTT	CASSVVTGGNTDTQYF
TRBJ2-1	-	TRBV3-1/TRBV3-2	-	TGTGCCAGCAGCCAAGGGTTCGGAACTAGTAACAATGAGCAGTTCTTC	CASSQGFGTSNNEQFF